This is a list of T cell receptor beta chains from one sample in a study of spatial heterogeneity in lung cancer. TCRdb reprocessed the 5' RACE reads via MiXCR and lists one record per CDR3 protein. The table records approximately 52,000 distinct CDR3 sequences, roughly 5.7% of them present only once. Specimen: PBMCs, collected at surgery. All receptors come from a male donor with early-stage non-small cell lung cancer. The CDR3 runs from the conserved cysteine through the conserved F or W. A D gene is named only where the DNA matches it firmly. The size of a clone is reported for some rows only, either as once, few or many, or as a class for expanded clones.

CDR3nt: TGTGCTAGTGGTTTGCTGACGAGTAGCACAGATACGCAGTATTTT; CDR3aa: CASGLLTSSTDTQYF; v_gene: TRBV12-5; abundance: NA; j_gene: TRBJ2-3; d_gene: NA
CDR3nt: TGTGCCAGCAGCTCACTCTTCGAGCGGGGCTACAATGAGCAGTTCTTC; CDR3aa: CASSSLFERGYNEQFF; v_gene: TRBV3-1; abundance: many; j_gene: TRBJ2-1; d_gene: TRBD2
CDR3nt: TGTGCCAGCAGTCCTAAATTTAACAGGGGTCGGTACGAGCAGTACTTC; CDR3aa: CASSPKFNRGRYEQYF; v_gene: TRBV12-3/TRBV12-4; abundance: many; j_gene: TRBJ2-7; d_gene: TRBD1
CDR3nt: TGCGCCAGCAGCCAAGTAAACGAGGGGTCACCCCTCCACTTT; CDR3aa: CASSQVNEGSPLHF; v_gene: TRBV4-3; abundance: many; j_gene: TRBJ1-6; d_gene: NA
CDR3nt: TGTGCCAGCAGCCCCACAGGGAATTCACCCCTCCACTTT; CDR3aa: CASSPTGNSPLHF; v_gene: TRBV7-2; abundance: many; j_gene: TRBJ1-6; d_gene: NA
CDR3nt: TGTGCCAGCAGATTGGGGGTGGACACCGGGGAGCTGTTTTTT; CDR3aa: CASRLGVDTGELFF; v_gene: TRBV12-3/TRBV12-4; abundance: many; j_gene: TRBJ2-2; d_gene: NA
CDR3nt: TGTGCCAGCAGTCCCAGGACAGCCTCTGGGGCCAACGTCCTGACTTTC; CDR3aa: CASSPRTASGANVLTF; v_gene: TRBV6-5; abundance: many; j_gene: TRBJ2-6; d_gene: NA
CDR3nt: TGTGCCAGCAGCTACTCCGGGACAGGGGGCGAGACCCAGTACTTC; CDR3aa: CASSYSGTGGETQYF; v_gene: TRBV7-2; abundance: many; j_gene: TRBJ2-5; d_gene: TRBD1
CDR3nt: TGTGCCAGCTCCCTTACGACTGAAGGGGAAAAACTGTTTTTT; CDR3aa: CASSLTTEGEKLFF; v_gene: TRBV2; abundance: NA; j_gene: TRBJ1-4; d_gene: NA
CDR3nt: TGTGCCATCAGTGGCGGGTACGGCTCTGGGGCCAACGTCCTGACTTTC; CDR3aa: CAISGGYGSGANVLTF; v_gene: TRBV10-3; abundance: few; j_gene: TRBJ2-6; d_gene: NA
CDR3nt: TGTGCCAGCAGTTCCTGGGATGGCGAGCAGTACTTC; CDR3aa: CASSSWDGEQYF; v_gene: TRBV28; abundance: many; j_gene: TRBJ2-7; d_gene: NA
CDR3nt: TGCGCCAGCAGCCAGGGGGCTTGGAACACTGAAGCTTTCTTT; CDR3aa: CASSQGAWNTEAFF; v_gene: TRBV4-1; abundance: many; j_gene: TRBJ1-1; d_gene: NA
CDR3nt: TGTGCCAGCAGCTCCATGGGCCCTGGAGTAGAGGCTTTCTTT; CDR3aa: CASSSMGPGVEAFF; v_gene: TRBV7-3; abundance: NA; j_gene: TRBJ1-1; d_gene: NA
CDR3nt: TGTGCCAGCAGCTCTGGTGGAGGAAAGACCCAGTACTTC; CDR3aa: CASSSGGGKTQYF; v_gene: TRBV7-1; abundance: many; j_gene: TRBJ2-5; d_gene: NA
CDR3nt: TGTGCCAGCAGGGAATTTGGGGTAGCCAAAAACATTCAGTACTTC; CDR3aa: CASREFGVAKNIQYF; v_gene: TRBV28; abundance: many; j_gene: TRBJ2-4; d_gene: NA
CDR3nt: TGTGCCAGCAGTCCGGGGCCTACCGCGGAGCAGTATTTT; CDR3aa: CASSPGPTAEQYF; v_gene: TRBV6-5; abundance: few; j_gene: TRBJ2-3; d_gene: NA
CDR3nt: TGCAGCGCGGGACTGTGGGGAGAGACCCAGTACTTC; CDR3aa: CSAGLWGETQYF; v_gene: TRBV29-1; abundance: many; j_gene: TRBJ2-5; d_gene: NA
CDR3nt: TGTGCCAGCAGTCCCCCCGGGGGCTCCTACAATGAGCAGTTCTTC; CDR3aa: CASSPPGGSYNEQFF; v_gene: TRBV12-3/TRBV12-4; abundance: NA; j_gene: TRBJ2-1; d_gene: NA
CDR3nt: TGTGCCAGCAGCCAGGCGAGGGGGAAGTCCTACGAGCAGTACTTC; CDR3aa: CASSQARGKSYEQYF; v_gene: TRBV3-1; abundance: many; j_gene: TRBJ2-7; d_gene: NA
CDR3nt: TGCAGCGTTGTATCGGGAGGCGATACGCAGTATTTT; CDR3aa: CSVVSGGDTQYF; v_gene: TRBV29-1; abundance: many; j_gene: TRBJ2-3; d_gene: TRBD2
CDR3nt: TGCAGTGCTAGGGGAGGGGGATTGACGCCCCAGCATTTT; CDR3aa: CSARGGGLTPQHF; v_gene: TRBV20-1; abundance: many; j_gene: TRBJ1-5; d_gene: NA
CDR3nt: TGCGCCAGCAGCCAAGATGGGAGGGGGCTTGGGCCCCAGCATTTT; CDR3aa: CASSQDGRGLGPQHF; v_gene: TRBV4-1; abundance: many; j_gene: TRBJ1-5; d_gene: TRBD1
CDR3nt: TGTGCCATCACTTCTAGCGGGAGTACAGATACGCAGTATTTT; CDR3aa: CAITSSGSTDTQYF; v_gene: TRBV10-3; abundance: many; j_gene: TRBJ2-3; d_gene: TRBD2
CDR3nt: TGTGCCAGCAGCGTAAGGCGAGCCTCCTACAATGAGCAGTTCTTC; CDR3aa: CASSVRRASYNEQFF; v_gene: TRBV7-9; abundance: many; j_gene: TRBJ2-1; d_gene: NA
CDR3nt: TGTGCCAGTCGGGGAGAAGGGCTAGCGGGGTACAATGAGCAGTTCTTC; CDR3aa: CASRGEGLAGYNEQFF; v_gene: TRBV28; abundance: NA; j_gene: TRBJ2-1; d_gene: TRBD2
CDR3nt: TGTGCCAGCAGCTTAAATCTCAACCCTCGAGATGAGCAGTTCTTC; CDR3aa: CASSLNLNPRDEQFF; v_gene: TRBV7-6; abundance: many; j_gene: TRBJ2-1; d_gene: NA
CDR3nt: TGTGCCAGCAGCTTTGGACTGGCTAGCACAGATACGCAGTATTTT; CDR3aa: CASSFGLASTDTQYF; v_gene: TRBV14; abundance: NA; j_gene: TRBJ2-3; d_gene: NA
CDR3nt: TGTGCCAGCTCACCACCCGGGACTAGTGGTGACAATGAGCAGTTCTTC; CDR3aa: CASSPPGTSGDNEQFF; v_gene: TRBV18; abundance: many; j_gene: TRBJ2-1; d_gene: TRBD2
CDR3nt: TGTGCCAGCAGCCAAGGGTATAACACTGAAGCTTTCTTT; CDR3aa: CASSQGYNTEAFF; v_gene: TRBV3-1; abundance: many; j_gene: TRBJ1-1; d_gene: NA
CDR3nt: TGTGCCAGCAGCTTAATTACGGGTGACACAAAGCAGTTCTTC; CDR3aa: CASSLITGDTKQFF; v_gene: TRBV7-6; abundance: many; j_gene: TRBJ2-1; d_gene: NA
CDR3nt: TGTGCCAGCAGCTTTACTGGGACAGGGGTGTGGACTGAAGCTTTCTTT; CDR3aa: CASSFTGTGVWTEAFF; v_gene: TRBV7-2; abundance: many; j_gene: TRBJ1-1; d_gene: TRBD1
CDR3nt: TGTGCCATCAGTGAGTCTGGCCACAATGAGCAGTTCTTC; CDR3aa: CAISESGHNEQFF; v_gene: TRBV10-3; abundance: many; j_gene: TRBJ2-1; d_gene: NA
CDR3nt: TGCGCCAGCAGCTTGAACCAACCCTACAATGAGCAGTTCTTC; CDR3aa: CASSLNQPYNEQFF; v_gene: TRBV5-1; abundance: few; j_gene: TRBJ2-1; d_gene: NA
CDR3nt: TGTGCCAGCAGTTCGGCCGGACAGGTACCCTCTGGGGCCAACGTCCTGACTTTC; CDR3aa: CASSSAGQVPSGANVLTF; v_gene: TRBV27; abundance: many; j_gene: TRBJ2-6; d_gene: TRBD1
CDR3nt: TGTGCCAGTAGTATCGGACAGCGGGCGGGGTACGCCGGGGAGCTGTTTTTT; CDR3aa: CASSIGQRAGYAGELFF; v_gene: TRBV19; abundance: NA; j_gene: TRBJ2-2; d_gene: NA
CDR3nt: TGTGCCAGCAGCCGGACAGGGGTCAACACAGATACGCAGTATTTT; CDR3aa: CASSRTGVNTDTQYF; v_gene: TRBV11-3; abundance: many; j_gene: TRBJ2-3; d_gene: TRBD1
CDR3nt: TGTGCCAGCAGCCCCGGACTAGCGGATTACGAGCAGTACTTC; CDR3aa: CASSPGLADYEQYF; v_gene: TRBV9; abundance: many; j_gene: TRBJ2-7; d_gene: TRBD2
CDR3nt: TGCAGTGCTAGAGACCCAAGCGGGAGCGGTGATACGCAGTATTTT; CDR3aa: CSARDPSGSGDTQYF; v_gene: TRBV20-1; abundance: many; j_gene: TRBJ2-3; d_gene: TRBD2
CDR3nt: TGTGCCAGCAGCTTAGAACGCGTCACCGGGGAGCTGTTTTTT; CDR3aa: CASSLERVTGELFF; v_gene: TRBV7-8; abundance: many; j_gene: TRBJ2-2; d_gene: NA
CDR3nt: TGTGCCAGCAGCCCACGGACTAGCGGGAGGATCCTGGAGACCCAGTACTTC; CDR3aa: CASSPRTSGRILETQYF; v_gene: TRBV11-2; abundance: NA; j_gene: TRBJ2-5; d_gene: TRBD2
CDR3nt: TGTGCCAGCAGCCACCTAGCGGTTCAAGAGACCCAGTACTTC; CDR3aa: CASSHLAVQETQYF; v_gene: TRBV3-1; abundance: many; j_gene: TRBJ2-5; d_gene: TRBD2
CDR3nt: TGCGCCAGCGGCTTTAGGGGGACAGGTGGAGAGCAGTTCTTC; CDR3aa: CASGFRGTGGEQFF; v_gene: TRBV4-3; abundance: many; j_gene: TRBJ2-1; d_gene: TRBD1
CDR3nt: TGTGCCAGCAGCCAAGATACGGCACGGCGGACAGGGATCAATTCACCCCTCCACTTT; CDR3aa: CASSQDTARRTGINSPLHF; v_gene: TRBV4-2; abundance: many; j_gene: TRBJ1-6; d_gene: TRBD1
CDR3nt: TGCGCCAGCAGTCAATCATGGGCCCTCCAAGAGACCCAGTACTTC; CDR3aa: CASSQSWALQETQYF; v_gene: TRBV23-1; abundance: many; j_gene: TRBJ2-5; d_gene: NA
CDR3nt: TGCGCCAGCAGCCAAGTGGCAGGAGCGGGAGGTCAGACCTACGAGCAGTACTTC; CDR3aa: CASSQVAGAGGQTYEQYF; v_gene: TRBV4-1; abundance: many; j_gene: TRBJ2-7; d_gene: TRBD2
CDR3nt: TGTGCCAGCAGCTTAGCGTTGGTGGGTACAGGGGGAAGTATGGACTATGGCTACACCTTC; CDR3aa: CASSLALVGTGGSMDYGYTF; v_gene: TRBV7-2; abundance: many; j_gene: TRBJ1-2; d_gene: TRBD1
CDR3nt: TGTGCCAGCCATGGGGGACAGGGGCCTTTGGGCTGCACCTTC; CDR3aa: CASHGGQGPLGCTF; v_gene: TRBV3-1; abundance: NA; j_gene: TRBJ1-2; d_gene: TRBD1
CDR3nt: TGCAGTGCTAGAGGATGGCGACAGGGGAACACTGAAGCTTTCTTT; CDR3aa: CSARGWRQGNTEAFF; v_gene: TRBV20-1; abundance: few; j_gene: TRBJ1-1; d_gene: TRBD1
CDR3nt: TGTGCCAGCAGCCAAGCCGGGACTAGCGGGAGAGCAGATACGCAGTATTTT; CDR3aa: CASSQAGTSGRADTQYF; v_gene: TRBV4-2; abundance: many; j_gene: TRBJ2-3; d_gene: TRBD2
CDR3nt: TGTGCCAGCAGCCTCGACGGGCCAGCGACTGAAGCTTTCTTT; CDR3aa: CASSLDGPATEAFF; v_gene: TRBV11-2; abundance: many; j_gene: TRBJ1-1; d_gene: NA
CDR3nt: TGCAGTGCTAAGCCTGGGGGACAGTTGAACACTGAAGCTTTCTTT; CDR3aa: CSAKPGGQLNTEAFF; v_gene: TRBV20-1; abundance: many; j_gene: TRBJ1-1; d_gene: TRBD1
CDR3nt: TGTGCCAGCAGCATAGGACTAGCGCCCTACGAGCAGTACTTC; CDR3aa: CASSIGLAPYEQYF; v_gene: TRBV7-2; abundance: many; j_gene: TRBJ2-7; d_gene: TRBD2
CDR3nt: TGCGCCAGCAGCCACGCGCCAGCAGGGTACGGTGAGACCCAGTACTTC; CDR3aa: CASSHAPAGYGETQYF; v_gene: TRBV4-1; abundance: NA; j_gene: TRBJ2-5; d_gene: NA
CDR3nt: TGTGCCAGCAGTTCCTCTAGGGCACCTCCGGGCGAGCAGTACTTC; CDR3aa: CASSSSRAPPGEQYF; v_gene: TRBV28; abundance: many; j_gene: TRBJ2-7; d_gene: NA
CDR3nt: TGCGCCAGCAGCTTGGAGGGACAGCTTGGATGCACCTTC; CDR3aa: CASSLEGQLGCTF; v_gene: TRBV5-1; abundance: many; j_gene: TRBJ1-2; d_gene: TRBD1